This TCR beta chain emerged from a study of T-cell reconstitution after alpha-beta-depleted transplantation in children. In germline, CDR1 is MDHEN, CDR2 SYDVKM. This CDR3 has 15 amino acids. J gave up 0 bases and V 6 bases, and 8 bases lay outside the gene matches. Preparing the TCRbeta library involved the use of unique molecular identifiers. TCRdb reanalysed the PCR reads using MiXCR and keeps one entry per CDR3 protein. The table has roughly 500,000 distinct CDR3 sequences, less than 35% seen once. The chain joins TRBV28 to TRBJ2-7, with 7 bases fitting TRBD1. The input for sequencing was PBMCs from the stem cell graft donor, taken from the stem cell graft. The receptor comes from a human donor who donated a stem cell graft to a child with aplastic anemia. The CDR3: CASSRPGQSSYEQYF. The CDR3 DNA reads TGTGCCAGCAGCCGACCGGGACAGAGCTCCTACGAGCAGTACTTC.